These 10 T cell receptor beta chains came from one sample sequenced in a study of cytomegalovirus exposure and HLA in healthy donors. The PCR was carried out with 60 Vbeta primers and 13 Jbeta primers. Libraries were prepared by immunoSEQ multiplex PCR; TCRdb keeps only in-frame clonotypes and omits some of them. The data show under 150,000 clones, 85% seen once. The sequenced material came from PBMCs. The origin of the receptors is a young woman in good health and CMV-seropositive.

The rearrangement joins TRBV5-8 to TRBJ1-5; D is undetermined. V was pared by 3 bases and J by 1 base, with 17 bases between. This CDR3 region has 17 residues. Germline V gene sequence: CDR1 SGHTS, CDR2 YDEGEE. The CDR3 DNA reads as TGTGCCAGCAGCTCAAGATCGGGGTTGTACAGCAATCAGCCCCAGCATTTT. It yields the protein CASSSRSGLYSNQPQHF.

The J gene is TRBJ2-1, the V gene TRBV29-1, with a possible D match to TRBD1 (6 bases). Trimming left V 4 bases short and J 1 base short, with 11 bases between. This CDR3 has 14 residues. Germline CDR1 is SQVTM and CDR2 is ANQGSEA. In DNA, the CDR3 is TGCAGCGTTGTTAACAGGGCGTCCTACAATGAGCAGTTCTTC. Protein sequence: CSVVNRASYNEQFF.

This sequence joins TRBV28 and TRBJ2-3, with D tentatively TRBD2 (7 bases). The V end lost 3 bases, the J end lost 2 bases, and 12 bases lay between the germline ends. This CDR3 is 15 amino acids long. Germline CDR1 and CDR2: MDHEN and SYDVKM. In DNA form, the CDR3 reads TGTGCCAGCAGTTTGACGCGGGGGCCCACAGATACGCAGTATTTT. Protein: CASSLTRGPTDTQYF.

This chain uses TRBV29-1 with TRBJ2-5; 7 bases match TRBD1. CDR3 length: 14 residues. V lost 4 bases, J lost 1 base, and 6 bases stayed unmatched. Germline V gives CDR1 SQVTM, CDR2 ANQGSEA. For the CDR3, the DNA is TGCAGCGTTGTTCTGGGGACAGTCCAAGAGACCCAGTACTTC. It codes for CSVVLGTVQETQYF.

The chain links TRBV6-1 to TRBJ1-5, with a possible D match to TRBD1 (5 bases). Looked up from germline, CDR1 is MNHNS and CDR2 is SASEGT. Trimming removed 1 base from V and 5 bases from J, with 12 bases in between. The CDR3 has 15 amino acids. CDR3 in amino acids: CASSEEETAYQPQHF. The CDR3 coding sequence is TGTGCCAGCAGTGAAGAGGAGACAGCCTATCAGCCCCAGCATTTT.

DNA of the CDR3: TGTGCCAGCAGCCAAGATAGGAAGCGGGGGGGCTCAGAGACCCAGTACTTC. This gives the protein CASSQDRKRGGSETQYF. The chain is built from TRBV4-2 and TRBJ2-5, with 10 bases that match TRBD2. The length of the CDR3 is 17 residues. Per germline, CDR1 LGHNA and CDR2 YNFKEQ. V shed 0 bases and J 4 bases; nucleotides not matched to a gene: 8.

This clone has only one observation. This chain links TRBV18 with TRBJ2-7; the match to TRBD2 covers 7 bases. V was clipped by 3 bases and J by 2 bases; unmatched bases: 4. Germline V gives CDR1 KGHSH, CDR2 LQKENI. The CDR3 is 14 amino acids. CDR3 residues: CASSPTGTTYEQYF. CDR3 DNA sequence: TGTGCCAGCTCACCTACTGGGACTACCTACGAGCAGTACTTC.

The chain has TRBV5-1 and TRBJ1-5; 8 nucleotides align to TRBD1. Germline CDR1 and CDR2: SGHRS and YFSETQ. The CDR3 sequence is 15 residues long. V was pared by 0 bases and J by 6 bases, with 5 bases of the junction left unmatched. The CDR3 protein is CASSLGTGGGQPQHF. CDR3 coding DNA: TGCGCCAGCAGCTTGGGAACAGGGGGGGGTCAGCCCCAGCATTTT.

The chain employs TRBV10-1 and TRBJ1-1, with 8 positions matching TRBD1. This CDR3 has 14 amino acids. Germline assignment: CDR1 WNHNN and CDR2 SYGVQD (reference sequence). The trim removed 4 bases at V and 1 base at J, leaving 2 bases unmatched. CDR3 nucleotides: TGCGCCAGCAGTGCCGGGACAGGGAACACTGAAGCTTTCTTT. Translated: CASSAGTGNTEAFF.

This chain links TRBV30 with TRBJ2-7, with D tentatively TRBD2 (6 bases). The CDR3 sequence is 12 residues long. From germline, CDR1 is GTSNPN and CDR2 SVGIG (reference sequence). V dropped 8 bases and J dropped 5 bases, with 16 bases sitting between them. The chain's CDR3 is CAGEEGYNEQYF. The CDR3 DNA reads TGTGCCGGGGAGGAAGGTTATAACGAGCAGTACTTC. The full variable domain, its missing parts supplied by reference TRBV30 and TRBJ2-7, is SQTIHQWPATLVQPVGSPLSLECTVEGTSNPNLYWYRQAAGRGLQLLFYSVGIGQISSEVPQNLSASRPQDRQFILSSKKLLLSDSGFYLCAGEEGYNEQYFGPGTRLTVT.